This TCR beta chain appears in the sequencing data of a study of blood T cells in healthy people across ages. The CDR3 has 11 amino acids. Deletions cut 7 bases from V and 4 bases from J, with 9 bases between. Germline CDR1 and CDR2: SGHRS and YFSETQ. A second PCR, run for roughly 7 to 11 cycles, used a sample-barcoded 5' primer plus a J-beta primer mix. TCRdb re-derived calls from the 5' RACE reads in MiXCR, one entry per CDR3 protein. Among under 800,000 distinct CDR3 sequences listed, roughly two fifths were seen once. General study findings and limits: Diversity was estimated from one million T cells, and these estimates were considered underestimates. Both naive CD4+ cell counts and diversity were greater in long-lived donors than in aged donors.

This clonotype has more than one count but fewer than ten. Its target is not known. The rearrangement uses TRBV5-1 and TRBJ2-7; D tentatively fits TRBD1 or TRBD2 (5 bases each). This receptor was taken from a woman in her sixties in good health. Sequenced material: blood. The CDR3 reads CASWDGYEQYF. CDR3 sequence (DNA): TGCGCCAGCTGGGACGGATACGAGCAGTACTTC.